The 20 T cell receptor beta chains listed next were all sequenced from one sample in a study of T-cell memory formation after mild COVID-19. TCRdb reprocessed the 5' RACE reads with MiXCR, giving one entry per CDR3 protein. The sample shows roughly 550,000 distinct CDR3 sequences, roughly 20% of them seen only once. Material for sequencing was PBMCs or a T cell subset sorted from them (not recorded which). The receptor set was obtained from an adult woman who had mild COVID-19 (a few samples of this study predate the infection). Cell type and time point are not known.

The rearrangement joins TRBV20-1 to TRBJ2-1; 8 bases match TRBD1. V lost 4 bases to trimming and J lost 1 base; unmatched junction nucleotides: 12. The CDR3 has 17 residues. The V gene's germline CDR1 is DFQATT and CDR2 SNEGSKA (reference sequence). DNA of the CDR3: TGCAGTGCTAACGGGAAAAAGACAGGGGCTTCCTACAATGAGCAGTTCTTC. Translating it yields CSANGKKTGASYNEQFF.

The CDR3 sequence: CASREGLVHEQYF. DNA for the CDR3: TGTGCCAGCCGAGAGGGACTAGTCCACGAGCAGTACTTC. The rearrangement links TRBV2 to TRBJ2-7; 8 bases agree with TRBD2. Trimming cost V 8 bases and J 5 bases; bases outside gene matches: 8. CDR3 length: 13 amino acids. The germline gives CDR1 SNHLY, CDR2 FYNNEI.

This clonotype was counted a few times. The chain couples TRBV30 to TRBJ1-6, with D possibly matching TRBD1 (5 bases). The V gene's germline CDR1 is GTSNPN and CDR2 SVGIG (reference sequence). V was shortened by 4 bases and J by 11 bases, with 15 bases between the two germline ends. The CDR3 is 13 amino acids. The CDR3 region is CAWKEGMVAPLHF. The CDR3 DNA reads TGTGCCTGGAAGGAGGGGATGGTGGCACCCCTCCACTTT. The full variable domain, with the rest looked up from reference TRBV30 and TRBJ1-6, is SQTIHQWPATLVQPVGSPLSLECTVEGTSNPNLYWYRQAAGRGLQLLFYSVGIGQISSEVPQNLSASRPQDRQFILSSKKLLLSDSGFYLCAWKEGMVAPLHFGNGTRLTVT.

This chain joins TRBV20-1 and TRBJ1-1, with D unclear. CDR1 is DFQATT, CDR2 SNEGSKA, per germline (reference sequence). V was clipped by 3 bases and J by 11 bases, with 19 bases between them. The length of the CDR3 is 13 residues. CDR3 DNA: TGCAGTGCTAGGGAGGGCATGGACGGGCACGCTTTCTTT. Translated: CSAREGMDGHAFF.

CDR3 sequence (DNA): TGTGCCAGCAGTACCGGGACTAGCATCTACAATGAGCAGTTCTTC. Its translation is CASSTGTSIYNEQFF. The gene calls are TRBV12-3 or TRBV12-4 and TRBJ2-1; 9 bases are a match to TRBD2. The junction had 5 bases not matched to a gene; V was cut back by 5 bases and J by 3 bases. The CDR3 spans 15 residues.

The genes are TRBV12-3 or TRBV12-4 and TRBJ1-5, with D possibly being TRBD1 (5 bases). The V end lost 1 base, the J end lost 0 bases, and 7 bases lay between the germline ends. The CDR3 length is 15 residues. The CDR3 region has the DNA TGTGCCAGCAGTTTAGGACAGCTTAGCAATCAGCCCCAGCATTTT. It specifies CASSLGQLSNQPQHF.

This chain joins TRBV23-1 and TRBJ2-1, with D perhaps TRBD2 (5 bases). TRBV23-1 is identified as an open reading frame with a role that is uncertain. V was pared by 2 bases and J by 8 bases, with 25 bases between. The CDR3 length is 18 residues. The CDR3 loop is CASSQGRGSDCSWDEQFF. As DNA, the CDR3 is TGCGCCAGCAGTCAAGGTCGAGGATCGGACTGCTCGTGGGATGAGCAGTTCTTC.

V usage is TRBV30 and J usage is TRBJ1-5; weak D call: TRBD1 (6 bases). The CDR3 has 13 residues. The germline V gene has CDR1 GTSNPN and CDR2 SVGIG (reference sequence). The ends were cut back, 4 bases at V and 7 bases at J, with 14 bases in the middle. The chain's CDR3 is CAWNQGTRQPQHF. The CDR3 DNA is TGTGCCTGGAATCAGGGGACGCGGCAGCCCCAGCATTTT.

The V call is TRBV21-1, the J call TRBJ2-5; the table's D call, TRBD2, has no DNA check behind it. TRBV21-1 is labeled a pseudogene. CDR3 length: 15 amino acids. In nucleotides, the CDR3 is TGTGCCAGCCCTCGGCGGACTAAGCAGCCCGAGACCCAGTACTTC. Translation gives CASPRRTKQPETQYF.

This sequence joins TRBV5-4 and TRBJ2-7; D is unclear. V was shortened by 4 bases and J by 0 bases, with 14 bases between the two germline ends. Germline V gives CDR1 SGHNT, CDR2 YYREEE (reference sequence). The CDR3 has 15 residues. The CDR3, as DNA: TGTGCCAGCAGCCTACCGGGTCTGAGCTCCTACGAGCAGTACTTC. This translates into CASSLPGLSSYEQYF.

V and J are TRBV7-9 and TRBJ1-5, with D possibly matching TRBD1 (6 bases). The V gene's germline CDR1 is SEHNR and CDR2 FQNEAQ (reference sequence). The germline V and J ends were trimmed by 6 bases and 7 bases, with 10 bases remaining between them. The CDR3 runs 12 residues. CDR3 coding DNA: TGTGCCAGCAGTCCAAGGGGGCAGCCCCAGCATTTT. Its protein product is CASSPRGQPQHF.

The gene calls are TRBV14 and TRBJ2-3; D is unclear. With 5 bases removed from V and 1 base from J, the gap between germline ends came to 10 bases. Germline V CDR1 and CDR2: SGHDN, FVKESK. This CDR3 region has 14 residues. The CDR3 DNA reads as TGTGCCAGCAGCAAGGACCCGGGCACAGATACGCAGTATTTT. This codes for CASSKDPGTDTQYF.

There are a few counts of this clonotype. This chain links TRBV2 with TRBJ1-2, with a possible D match to TRBD1 (5 bases). This CDR3 is built from 14 residues. The germline V and J ends were trimmed by 8 bases and 7 bases, with 20 bases remaining between them. Germline assignment: CDR1 SNHLY and CDR2 FYNNEI. The CDR3 bases are TGTGCCAGCTCCCGGGAGGGGCGGACAAGTGGCTACACCTTC. Its translation is CASSREGRTSGYTF.

This chain links TRBV7-9 with TRBJ2-2; a possible D gene is TRBD2 (6 bases). Germline V CDR1 and CDR2: SEHNR, FQNEAQ (reference sequence). The CDR3 contains 14 residues. Trimming left V 4 bases short and J 4 bases short, with 10 bases between. The CDR3 is CASSSWTITGELFF. The DNA of the CDR3 is TGTGCCAGCAGCTCGTGGACTATCACCGGGGAGCTGTTTTTT.

This clonotype was recorded a few times. The chain couples TRBV20-1 to TRBJ2-7; perhaps TRBD1 as D (6 bases). V was pared by 5 bases and J by 5 bases, with 13 bases between. The CDR3 extends over 12 amino acids. Germline CDR1 and CDR2: DFQATT and SNEGSKA (reference sequence). The CDR3 sequence is CSARTGSDEQYF. CDR3 coding DNA: TGCAGTGCTCGCACAGGGTCGGACGAGCAGTACTTC.

The rearrangement uses TRBV29-1 and TRBJ2-7, with 11 bases aligning to TRBD2. The CDR3 is 13 amino acids. Unmatched junction bases numbered 3, after V lost 4 bases and J lost 4 bases. Germline CDR1 reads SQVTM; CDR2 reads ANQGSEA. CDR3 in amino acids: CSVVSGRDYEQYF. The CDR3 DNA reads as TGCAGCGTTGTTAGCGGGAGGGATTACGAGCAGTACTTC.

V gene TRBV4-1 combines with J gene TRBJ1-1, with D maybe TRBD1 (5 bases). CDR3 length: 14 amino acids. The V gene's germline CDR1 is MGHRA and CDR2 YSYEKL. Trimming took off 1 base at V and 12 bases at J, with 18 bases between the two ends. In nucleotides, the CDR3 is TGCGCCAGCAGCCAAGGATTCCTCGACAGCCGACCTTTCTTT. Encoded protein: CASSQGFLDSRPFF.

This clonotype was seen a few times. V usage is TRBV30 and J usage is TRBJ1-1, with D tentatively TRBD1 (5 bases). This CDR3 spans 13 amino acids. V dropped 3 bases and J dropped 4 bases, with 12 bases sitting between them. Germline lookup yields CDR1 GTSNPN and CDR2 SVGIG (reference sequence). The CDR3 DNA is TGTGCCTGGAGAAGTCAGGGCGTCACTGAAGCTTTCTTT. This codes for CAWRSQGVTEAFF.

This clonotype was picked up many times. The genes are TRBV7-9 and TRBJ2-7, with D unclear. Germline CDR1 is SEHNR and CDR2 is FQNEAQ (reference sequence). V was cut by 5 bases and J by 3 bases, with 8 bases left in between. CDR3 length equals 12 residues. The CDR3 DNA sequence: TGTGCCAGCAGCCTAGTCGTCTACGAGCAGTACTTC. It codes for CASSLVVYEQYF.

This chain uses TRBV3-1 with TRBJ2-6; 7 nucleotides match TRBD1. The CDR3 has 16 amino acids. Germline V CDR1 and CDR2: LGHDT, YNNKEL (reference sequence). The V and J ends lost 3 bases and 3 bases, in that order; junction bases with no gene match: 5. For the CDR3, the DNA is TGTGCCAGCAGCCAGAGCGACAGGGTTGGGGCCAACGTCCTGACTTTC. It encodes CASSQSDRVGANVLTF.